This T cell receptor beta chain was found in a study of T cell responses to AZD1222 COVID-19 vaccine. Study observations and caveats: Repertoires in all cases were sampled only once the peak T cell response had passed.

This CDR3 contains 13 residues. The V end lost 7 bases, the J end lost 1 base, and 8 bases lay between the germline ends. Germline V gene lookup returns CDR1 LNHDA and CDR2 SQIVND (reference sequence). Notes on this clone: The antigen is not known.

TCRdb's table, derived via immunoSEQ multiplex PCR, lists solely in-frame clones and lacks some. This sample has about 140,000 clones; 90% occur once, and the top ten carry under 2%. Sequenced material: peripheral blood, taken 28 days after the second AZD1222 dose. The receptor comes from an adult who received the AZD1222 COVID-19 vaccine. The chain has TRBV19 and TRBJ1-5, with D maybe TRBD1 (6 bases). The CDR3, as DNA: TGTGCCAGTACCGGACAGAGCAATCAGCCCCAGCATTTT. Its protein is CASTGQSNQPQHF.